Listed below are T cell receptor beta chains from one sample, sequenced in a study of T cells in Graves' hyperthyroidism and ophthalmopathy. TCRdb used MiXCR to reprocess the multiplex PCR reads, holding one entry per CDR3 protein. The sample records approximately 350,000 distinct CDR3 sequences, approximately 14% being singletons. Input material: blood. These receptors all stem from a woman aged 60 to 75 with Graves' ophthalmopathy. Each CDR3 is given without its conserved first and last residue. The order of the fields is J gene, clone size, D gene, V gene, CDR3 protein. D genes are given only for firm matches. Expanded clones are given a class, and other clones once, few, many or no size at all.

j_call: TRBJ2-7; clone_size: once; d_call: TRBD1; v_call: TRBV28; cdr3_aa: ASILSGTGGYEQY
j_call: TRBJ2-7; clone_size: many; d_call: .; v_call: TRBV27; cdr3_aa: ASSFRASYEQY
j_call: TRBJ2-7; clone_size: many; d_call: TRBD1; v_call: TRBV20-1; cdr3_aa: SAKRTGLDGEQY
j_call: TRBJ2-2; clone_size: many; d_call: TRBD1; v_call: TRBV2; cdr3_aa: AGRGRGNTGELF
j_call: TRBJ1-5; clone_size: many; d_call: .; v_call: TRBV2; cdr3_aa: ASGAQVNQPQH
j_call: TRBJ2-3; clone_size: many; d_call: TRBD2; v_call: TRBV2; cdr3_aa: ASSEYGGGPTDTQY
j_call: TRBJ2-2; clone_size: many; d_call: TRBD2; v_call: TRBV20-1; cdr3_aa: SARTVLAGGPNTGELF
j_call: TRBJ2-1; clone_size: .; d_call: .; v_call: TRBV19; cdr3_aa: ASSMASRSNEQF
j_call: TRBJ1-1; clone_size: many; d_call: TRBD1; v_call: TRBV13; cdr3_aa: ASSFEQGARHTEAF
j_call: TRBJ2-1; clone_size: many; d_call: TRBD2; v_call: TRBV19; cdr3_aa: AGSKVAGEREQF
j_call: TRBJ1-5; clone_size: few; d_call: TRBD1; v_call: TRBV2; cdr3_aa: ASRKDRASNQPQH
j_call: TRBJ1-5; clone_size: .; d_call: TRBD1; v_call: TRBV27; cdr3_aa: ASSWTGGGQPQH
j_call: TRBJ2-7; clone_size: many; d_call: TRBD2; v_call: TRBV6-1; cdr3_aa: ASSRGGPYEQY
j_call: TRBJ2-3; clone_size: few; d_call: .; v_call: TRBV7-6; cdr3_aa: ASSFSQGTDTQY
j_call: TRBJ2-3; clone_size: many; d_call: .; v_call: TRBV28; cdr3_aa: ASSSRMNTDTQY
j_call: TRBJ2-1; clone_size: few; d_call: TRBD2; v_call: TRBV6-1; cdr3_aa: ASSESSGGNEQF
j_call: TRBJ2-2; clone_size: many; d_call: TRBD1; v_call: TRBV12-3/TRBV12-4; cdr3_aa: ASITTGQGAGELF
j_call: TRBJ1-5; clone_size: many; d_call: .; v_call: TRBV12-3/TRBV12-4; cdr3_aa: ASSPDGRDNQPQH
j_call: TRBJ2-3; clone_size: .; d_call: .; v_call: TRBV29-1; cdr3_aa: SVRLLTDTQY
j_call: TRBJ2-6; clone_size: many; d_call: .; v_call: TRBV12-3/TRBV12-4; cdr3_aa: ASSSGLGSGANVLT